The clone carrying this T cell receptor (beta chain) was counted between two and nine times. As yet, its antigen is unknown. This sample was included in a study of response to subunit inactivated influenza vaccine. Study-level findings and limits: Authors suggested each seasonal influenza vaccination recruits few new T cells.

With 0 bases removed from V and 5 bases from J, the gap between germline ends came to 8 bases. Germline V gene lookup returns CDR1 SGHTA and CDR2 FQGNSA. The CDR3 contains 14 residues. Using its own MiXCR run on the RT-PCR reads, TCRdb lists one record per CDR3 protein. The profile shows 300,000 to 350,000 distinct CDR3 sequences, about a fifth of them singletons. Sample: PBMCs from blood, taken about 20 months after vaccination. The chain couples TRBV7-2 to TRBJ1-5; D is ambiguous. The receptor was derived from a man aged 45 to 70 who received an inactivated influenza vaccine. The CDR3 here is CASSLAGPHQPQHF. CDR3 nucleotides: TGTGCCAGCAGCTTAGCAGGGCCCCATCAGCCCCAGCATTTT. The variable domain in full, completed from reference TRBV7-2 and TRBJ1-5, reads GAGVSQSPSNKVTEKGKDVELRCDPISGHTALYWYRQSLGQGLEFLIYFQGNSAPDKSGLPSDRFSAERTGGSVSTLTIQRTQQEDSAVYLCASSLAGPHQPQHFGDGTRLSIL.